This record covers a single TCR beta chain. Antigen: not known. The data are from a study of cytomegalovirus exposure and HLA in healthy donors. Whole-study findings and limits: The authors considered a cluster of highly shared sequence variants likely to be a sequencing artifact.

Researchers ran the PCR with 60 Vbeta and 13 Jbeta primers. Clones were read by immunoSEQ multiplex PCR, and TCRdb kept only the in-frame ones, dropping some. The sample records around 100,000 clones, 67% being singletons. The CDR3 runs 14 residues. Trimming cost V 5 bases and J 7 bases, with 17 bases left between them. Germline V lookup: CDR1 SGHVS, CDR2 FQNEAQ. This rearrangement joins TRBV7-8 to TRBJ2-5; maybe TRBD1 (5 bases). This receptor was identified in a man aged 25-45 years in good health and CMV-seronegative. The specimen sequenced was PBMCs. CDR3 amino acids: CASSLGVTEGTQYF. CDR3 nucleotide sequence: TGTGCCAGCAGCCTAGGGGTTACAGAAGGGACCCAGTACTTC.